These 30 T cell receptor beta chains were all obtained from the same sample, sequenced in a study of regulatory T cells in long-lasting Graves disease. Time point reported: persistent/refractory GD, antithyroid drugs over 5 years with positive TRAb. From PBMCs, RNA was extracted and then used to make the TCR library. Both iRepertoire HTBI primers and Arm-PCR of CDR3 regions were used to build the TCR beta libraries. TCRdb used MiXCR to reprocess the multiplex PCR reads, holding one entry per CDR3 protein. The sample holds 400,000 to 500,000 distinct CDR3 sequences, 21% seen once. Sequences were derived from peripheral blood mononuclear cells (PBMCs), sampled when the disease was refractory, from a patient treated with antithyroid drugs. These receptors were taken from a female donor with Graves disease.

Many counts were recorded for this clonotype. J is TRBJ2-7 and V is TRBV10-3, with 12 bases identical to TRBD2. Trimming at V came to 4 bases and at J to 2 bases, leaving 0 bases not matched to a gene. The CDR3 covers 14 residues. Germline CDR1 ENHRY, CDR2 SYGVKD. The DNA of the CDR3 is TGTGCCATCAGTGGGACTAGCGGGGCCTACGAGCAGTACTTC. Translating gives CAISGTSGAYEQYF.

This clonotype was observed at least ten times. The chain couples TRBV6-5 to TRBJ2-1; D is unresolved. This CDR3 comprises 13 residues. Germline V gene lookup returns CDR1 MNHEY and CDR2 SVGAGI. Trimming removed 0 bases from V and 10 bases from J, with 10 bases in between. This CDR3 reads CASSYSRESEQFF. In nucleotides, the CDR3 is TGTGCCAGCAGTTACTCGAGAGAATCAGAGCAGTTCTTC.

A few counts support this clonotype. The chain combines TRBV19 with TRBJ1-2; TRBD1 aligns across 7 bases. Unmatched junction bases numbered 6, after V lost 5 bases and J lost 3 bases. Germline V gives CDR1 LNHDA, CDR2 SQIVND (reference sequence). The CDR3 covers 14 residues. CDR3 bases: TGTGCCAGTAGTCCGGGACAGAGACACTATGGCTACACCTTC. This translates into CASSPGQRHYGYTF.

This clonotype was recorded only once. This rearrangement joins TRBV5-1 to TRBJ2-2; 14 bases align to TRBD2. CDR3 size: 17 residues. The V segment lost 4 bases and the J segment 8 bases; nucleotides outside the gene matches: 10. Germline V gene sequence: CDR1 SGHRS, CDR2 YFSETQ. CDR3 region: CASSRTGTSGRMGELFF. CDR3 coding DNA: TGCGCCAGCAGCCGGACCGGGACTAGCGGGAGAATGGGGGAGCTGTTTTTT.

This clonotype was seen more than once but under ten times. The rearrangement links TRBV16 to TRBJ2-1; D gene unclear. The CDR3 contains 12 residues. V lost 6 bases, J lost 5 bases, and 8 bases lay in between. Germline V CDR1 and CDR2: KGHSY, FQNENV. The CDR3 here is CASSRSHNEQFF. The CDR3 nucleotides are TGTGCCAGCAGTCGCAGTCACAATGAGCAGTTCTTC.

This clonotype was detected many times. This chain joins TRBV28 and TRBJ2-7; 11 bases line up with TRBD2. The V and J ends lost 2 bases and 1 base, in that order; junction bases with no gene match: 10. In germline, CDR1 is MDHEN, CDR2 SYDVKM. The CDR3 covers 18 residues. CDR3: CASSLGVAGGPRSYEQYF. The CDR3 DNA reads as TGTGCCAGCAGTTTAGGGGTAGCGGGAGGGCCGAGGTCCTACGAGCAGTACTTC.

This chain links TRBV3-1 with TRBJ2-7; unclear D gene. Trimming took off 0 bases at V and 5 bases at J, with 8 bases between the two ends. The CDR3 runs to 13 residues. The germline V gene has CDR1 LGHDT and CDR2 YNNKEL (reference sequence). CDR3 sequence reads: CASSQDEVHEQYF. The CDR3 nucleotides read TGTGCCAGCAGCCAAGATGAAGTTCACGAGCAGTACTTC.

The chain combines TRBV6-2 or TRBV6-3 with TRBJ2-7; 8 bases are a match to TRBD2. Germline CDR1 reads MNHEY; CDR2 reads SVGEGT. V was pared by 0 bases and J by 5 bases, with 6 bases of the junction left unmatched. The CDR3 spans 15 residues. CDR3 in amino acids: CASSYSISSGDEQYF. CDR3 bases: TGTGCCAGCAGTTACTCGATAAGTAGCGGGGACGAGCAGTACTTC.

This clonotype was counted ten times or more. This chain links TRBV20-1 with TRBJ2-5; TRBD1 might be the D (6 bases). CDR1 is DFQATT and CDR2 is SNEGSKA in the germline V gene (reference sequence). The CDR3 contains 15 residues. The V gene lost 4 bases and the J gene lost 4 bases, with 19 bases spanning the gap. The CDR3 is CSATPPPGAGETQYF. As DNA, the CDR3 is TGCAGTGCTACCCCTCCGCCAGGGGCCGGAGAGACCCAGTACTTC.

This clonotype has only a few counts. This chain connects TRBV28 to TRBJ2-3, with 10 bases matching TRBD2. The CDR3 consists of 16 residues. With V trimmed by 4 bases and J by 6 bases, 10 bases remained unmatched. CDR1 MDHEN and CDR2 SYDVKM come from the germline V gene. CDR3 in DNA: TGTGCCAGCAGTTGGTATGCTAGCGGGAGAAGTGATACGCAGTATTTT. This translates into CASSWYASGRSDTQYF.

A few counts support this clonotype. The chain uses TRBV28 and TRBJ2-7; 8 nucleotides match TRBD1. From germline, CDR1 is MDHEN and CDR2 SYDVKM. The CDR3 contains 17 residues. With V trimmed by 8 bases and J by 4 bases, 19 bases remained unmatched. CDR3 DNA sequence: TGTGCCAGCTATCCGGGACAGGCTAATTGGAGGGCTTACGAGCAGTACTTC. It codes for CASYPGQANWRAYEQYF.

This clonotype was counted between two and nine times. The rearrangement joins TRBV19 to TRBJ1-5; D might be TRBD1 (5 bases). Trimming left V 6 bases short and J 7 bases short, with 25 bases between. There are 17 residues in the CDR3. CDR1 LNHDA and CDR2 SQIVND come from the germline V gene (reference sequence). DNA of the CDR3: TGTGCCAGTAGGGGGGGAGGCGGAGCCCAGTCTTTACAGCCCCAGCATTTT. Translation gives CASRGGGGAQSLQPQHF.

This clonotype was counted between two and nine times. The gene calls are TRBV12-3 or TRBV12-4 and TRBJ2-5; 12 bases line up with TRBD2. Gene TRBJ2-1 matches the end of the DNA better, so the J call may be wrong. The CDR3 has 14 residues. The CDR3 nucleotides are TGTGCCACGACCGATGGGACTAGCGGGTTAGAGCAGTTCTTC. It translates to CATTDGTSGLEQFF.

This clonotype was seen a handful of times. This chain connects TRBV30 to TRBJ2-7, with 8 bases lining up with TRBD2. V lost 5 bases, J lost 3 bases, and 6 bases stayed unmatched. The CDR3 runs to 13 residues. The germline CDR1 and CDR2 sequences are GTSNPN and SVGIG (reference sequence). CDR3 sequence: CAWDDGRVYEQYF. The CDR3 DNA reads TGTGCCTGGGACGACGGGAGGGTCTACGAGCAGTACTTC.

This clonotype was observed a handful of times. The chain joins TRBV2 to TRBJ1-1; D remains unclear. The germline V gene encodes CDR1 SNHLY and CDR2 FYNNEI. The CDR3 length is 18 residues. Trimming took 5 bases from V and 4 from J, leaving 26 bases between them. The DNA for the CDR3 is TGTGCCAGCAGTTGGAGCGGTGGTGGGAACATTGGAAGCACTGAAGCTTTCTTT. Encoded protein: CASSWSGGGNIGSTEAFF. Drawing the rest from reference TRBV2 and TRBJ1-1, the complete variable domain is EPEVTQTPSHQVTQMGQEVILRCVPISNHLYFYWYRQILGQKVEFLVSFYNNEISEKSEIFDDQFSVERPDGSNFTLKIRSTKLEDSAMYFCASSWSGGGNIGSTEAFFGQGTRLTVV.

The genes are TRBV2 and TRBJ1-2; 7 bases are a match to TRBD1. The CDR3 runs to 15 residues. With 5 bases clipped from V and 11 bases from J, the junction kept 17 bases outside the gene matches. Germline V gene lookup returns CDR1 SNHLY and CDR2 FYNNEI. CDR3 in amino acids: CASSPLDPDRPHYTF. DNA for the CDR3: TGTGCCAGCAGTCCCCTAGATCCGGACAGGCCTCATTACACCTTC.

This clonotype has at least ten counts. The genes are TRBV11-2 and TRBJ2-5; D unresolved. V dropped 5 bases and J dropped 0 bases, with 22 bases sitting between them. CDR3 length: 18 residues. Germline lookup yields CDR1 SGHAT and CDR2 FQNNGV. The CDR3 region is CASSPLPPPRSYQETQYF. As DNA, the CDR3 is TGTGCCAGCAGCCCACTACCCCCGCCCAGGTCCTACCAAGAGACCCAGTACTTC.

The sample holds many counts of this clonotype. The chain carries TRBV2 and TRBJ2-2; unclear D gene. Trimming took 5 bases from V and 8 from J, leaving 9 bases between them. There are 12 residues in the CDR3. Per germline, CDR1 SNHLY and CDR2 FYNNEI. The CDR3 loop is CASSHPLGELFF. The CDR3 nucleotides read TGTGCCAGCAGTCACCCTTTGGGGGAGCTGTTTTTT.

The chain combines TRBV19 with TRBJ1-5; no definite D call. V was cut by 3 bases and J by 4 bases, with 13 bases left in between. CDR3 length: 15 amino acids. The germline CDR1 and CDR2 sequences are LNHDA and SQIVND (reference sequence). The CDR3 spells CASSITTSRNQPQHF. The CDR3 nucleotides are TGTGCCAGTAGTATTACTACGTCCCGGAATCAGCCCCAGCATTTT.

This clonotype came up many times. The chain uses TRBV28 and TRBJ1-6, with 7 nucleotides matching TRBD1. This CDR3 has 19 amino acids. V dropped 5 bases and J dropped 0; count of bases not matched to a gene: 13. CDR1 and CDR2 (germline): MDHEN, SYDVKM. The CDR3 coding sequence is TGTGCCAGCAGTCCCCTACCGGGACAGCCAAGCTCCTATAATTCACCCCTCCACTTT. Translation: CASSPLPGQPSSYNSPLHF.

In this sample, this clonotype turned up a few times. The genes are TRBV28 and TRBJ2-2; 8 bases map to TRBD2. Germline lookup yields CDR1 MDHEN and CDR2 SYDVKM. V shed 8 bases, J shed 3 bases, and the junction held 8 bases outside the gene matches. The CDR3 totals 15 residues. CDR3 protein: CASSTASGYTGELFF. The CDR3 DNA follows: TGTGCCAGCTCCACGGCTAGCGGGTACACCGGGGAGCTGTTTTTT.

The V gene is TRBV7-9, the J gene TRBJ2-5, with 9 bases matching TRBD2. The junction had 4 bases not matched to a gene; V was cut back by 3 bases and J by 5 bases. The germline V gene encodes CDR1 SEHNR and CDR2 FQNEAQ (reference sequence). There are 14 residues in the CDR3. CDR3 in amino acids: CASSLPGLAETQYF. CDR3 nucleotide sequence: TGTGCCAGCAGCTTGCCCGGACTAGCGGAGACCCAGTACTTC.

In this sample, this clonotype turned up many times. V is TRBV28 and J is TRBJ1-2; D is undetermined. CDR1 is MDHEN, CDR2 SYDVKM, per germline. The CDR3 has 13 amino acids. The ends were cut back, 4 bases at V and 1 base at J, with 7 bases in the middle. The CDR3 here is CASSSYINYGYTF. CDR3 nucleotide sequence: TGTGCCAGCAGTTCCTACATTAACTATGGCTACACCTTC.

This clonotype occurred many times. The chain employs TRBV11-3 and TRBJ2-1; weak D call: TRBD2 (5 bases). The CDR3 is 13 residues long. V was clipped by 4 bases and J by 6 bases, with 10 bases between them. The germline gives CDR1 SGHNT, CDR2 YENEEA. DNA of the CDR3: TGTGCCAGCAGCTCGGGGAGCGGCAATGAGCAGTTCTTC. Amino acid sequence: CASSSGSGNEQFF.

The table lists this clonotype with a few counts. The chain has TRBV5-6 and TRBJ1-6, with TRBD1 matching 8 bases. The CDR3 is 16 amino acids. The ends lost 3 bases at V and 5 bases at J; junction bases unmatched: 7. CDR1 SGHDT and CDR2 YYEEEE come from the germline V gene. The CDR3 DNA is TGTGCCAGCAGCTCACTCAGGGGGCGGGATAATTCACCCCTCCACTTT. It is translated as CASSSLRGRDNSPLHF.

In its sample, this clonotype was seen a few times. The chain links TRBV28 to TRBJ1-5, with D uncertain. Germline V gene lookup returns CDR1 MDHEN and CDR2 SYDVKM. The CDR3 covers 14 residues. Trimming left V 5 bases short and J 2 bases short, with 10 bases between. As DNA, the CDR3 is TGTGCCAGCAGTCCTCAAACGGGCAATCAGCCCCAGCATTTT. Its protein is CASSPQTGNQPQHF.

Ten or more counts support this clonotype. This chain uses TRBV6-1 with TRBJ2-2; 11 nucleotides align to TRBD2. Germline CDR1 reads MNHNS; CDR2 reads SASEGT. This CDR3 has 15 residues. V was pared by 6 bases and J by 5 bases, with 5 bases of the junction left unmatched. CDR3 sequence (DNA): TGTGCCAGCAGGACTAGCGGGACGCCTACCGGGGAGCTGTTTTTT. This encodes CASRTSGTPTGELFF.

This clonotype was found many times. The CDR3 here is CASSLWGGAPYGYTF. As DNA, the CDR3 is TGTGCCAGCAGTTTATGGGGGGGCGCGCCCTATGGCTACACCTTC. This chain connects TRBV28 to TRBJ1-2; tentative D call: TRBD1 (6 bases). The CDR3 is 15 amino acids. CDR1 and CDR2 from the germline V gene are MDHEN and SYDVKM. The V and J ends lost 0 bases and 4 bases respectively, with 12 bases between them.

The chain joins TRBV2 to TRBJ2-3; maybe TRBD1 (5 bases). Germline CDR1 reads SNHLY; CDR2 reads FYNNEI. Trimming removed 6 bases from V and 6 bases from J, with 10 bases in between. The CDR3 has 12 residues. Written as DNA, the CDR3 is TGTGCCAGCAGAGTACAGGAGGATACGCAGTATTTT. It codes for CASRVQEDTQYF.

This clonotype was recorded a few times. The chain links TRBV6-5 to TRBJ1-2, with unresolved D. V was trimmed by 2 bases and J by 8 bases, leaving 9 bases between them. Germline V gene sequence: CDR1 MNHEY, CDR2 SVGAGI. The CDR3 contains 12 residues. The CDR3 region has the DNA TGTGCCAGCAGTTACGCCGGGTCGGGCTACACCTTC. It translates to CASSYAGSGYTF.